This T cell receptor beta chain stems from a study of cytomegalovirus exposure and HLA in healthy donors. The CDR3 is made up of 16 amino acids. Germline CDR1 reads SGHTA; CDR2 reads FQGNSA. The germline V and J ends were trimmed by 4 bases and 2 bases, with 17 bases remaining between them. A multiplex PCR was run with 60 Vbeta primers and 13 Jbeta primers. Method: immunoSEQ multiplex PCR; TCRdb's copy keeps in-frame clones and lacks some. The table lists fewer than 85,000 clones, more than 60% of them singletons. The clonotype comes from a male donor in good health and CMV-seropositive. The chain combines TRBV7-2 with TRBJ1-2; tentatively, D is TRBD1 (5 bases). Sequenced: PBMCs. The DNA of the CDR3 is TGTGCCAGCAGCTACGCAGGAGGGGCGGTCAACTATGGCTACACCTTC. As protein: CASSYAGGAVNYGYTF.